This T cell receptor (beta chain) was identified during a study of blood T cell repertoires in COVID-19. Study information: T cells, B-cell-depleted T cells, or PBMCs supplied cDNA or gDNA.

Across about 22 US areas, participants ranged in age from roughly 18 to 95 years. Participants' reported clinical history set cohort assignment. Germline-derived CDR1 and CDR2 are KGHSH and LQKENI. Trimming pared 4 bases from V and 7 bases from J, leaving 20 bases between. This CDR3 is 16 amino acids long. This table comes from immunoSEQ multiplex PCR, and its TCRdb copy is limited to in-frame clones, with some not included. This table has 380,000 or so clones, 87% appearing once. The TCR originated in a man between 25 and 39 years old who had recovered from COVID-19. The rearrangement joins TRBV18 to TRBJ1-5, with TRBD1 as a possible D gene (6 bases). What was sequenced was PBMCs or T cells enriched from blood (not recorded which). The CDR3, as DNA: TGTGCCAGCTCACGGGGGCCGGGGGGAGTTTTACAGCCCCAGCATTTT. Translation gives CASSRGPGGVLQPQHF.